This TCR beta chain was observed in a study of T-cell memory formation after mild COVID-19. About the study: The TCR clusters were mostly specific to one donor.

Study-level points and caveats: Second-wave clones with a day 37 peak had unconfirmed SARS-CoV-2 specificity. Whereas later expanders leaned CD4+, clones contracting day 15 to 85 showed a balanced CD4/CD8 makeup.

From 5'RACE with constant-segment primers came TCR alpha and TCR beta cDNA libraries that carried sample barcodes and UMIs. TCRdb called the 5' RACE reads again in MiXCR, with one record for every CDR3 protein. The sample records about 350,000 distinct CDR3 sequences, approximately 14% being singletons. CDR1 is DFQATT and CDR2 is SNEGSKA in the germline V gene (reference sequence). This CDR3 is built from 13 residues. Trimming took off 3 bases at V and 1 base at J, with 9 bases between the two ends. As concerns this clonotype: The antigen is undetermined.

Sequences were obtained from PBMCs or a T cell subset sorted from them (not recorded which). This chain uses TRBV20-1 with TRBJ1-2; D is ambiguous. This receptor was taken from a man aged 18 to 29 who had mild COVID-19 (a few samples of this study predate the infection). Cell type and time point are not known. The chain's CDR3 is CSASADNNYGYTF. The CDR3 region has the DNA TGCAGTGCTAGCGCAGATAATAACTATGGCTACACCTTC.